A selection of T cell receptor beta chains follows, all from one sample in a study of shared clonotypes between healthy human individuals. Here immunoSEQ multiplex PCR was the method, and the copy in TCRdb shows in-frame clones only, minus some. The table has roughly 770,000 clones, about 96% seen once. The sequencing input was naive CD8+ T cells sorted from blood. These receptors originate from a man younger than 45 in good health. The CDR3 runs from the conserved cysteine through the conserved F or W.

>TRBV28
CASTQDSSSGNTIYF
>TRBV7-2
CASSIPVAGGSPYEQYF
>TRBV30
CASEVSGNTIYF
>TRBV29-1
CSVPTGPNYGYTF
>TRBV7-7
CASSLAFGEEQYF
>TRBV7-9
CASTPLQRNTDTQYF
>TRBV27
CASSYGRSSYEQYF
>TRBV7-9
CASSLMEANEQFF
>TRBV5-1
CASSPRDRESTGELFF
>TRBV29-1
CSALGPSGGEQFF
>TRBV7-9
CASSSVRGYTEAFF
>TRBV7-9
CASSLVVSGSSYEQYF
>TRBV6-5
CASRLGQAPYEQYF
>TRBV11-2
CASSLGAGGDTDTQYF
>TRBV7-9
CASRSGLQETQYF
>TRBV7-9
CASSTTTSGQETQYF
>TRBV28
CASSLVDSSDQPQHF
>TRBV5-1
CASSLARGGEQYF
>TRBV5-1
CASRGFGQETQYF
>TRBV5-4
CASSQGLAGDPGELFF
>TRBV4-1
CASSQGDEETQYF
>TRBV11-3
CASSPGTDYSGNTIYF
>TRBV9
CASSAQEDQETQYF
>TRBV4-3
CASSQEARLAGLNEQFF
>TRBV28
CASSLSGQNEAFF
>TRBV7-8
CASSLAQGPPSTDTQYF
>TRBV12-5
CASGLVGTGASTADTQYF
>TRBV7-9
CASSLPLGREWHNEQFF
>TRBV28
CAGGTDYEQYF
>TRBV27
CASTRGHSGNTIYF
>TRBV6-5
CASSSTLGTGGYEQYF
>TRBV19
CASRITSARWDTQYF
>TRBV25-1
CASSWVETYNEQFF
>TRBV5-8
CASSLSVLTMAGTYNEQFF
>TRBV15
CATRTDLNTPSYNEQFF
>TRBV11-2
CASSLHYRSLSSYEQYF
>TRBV6-1
CAGRTGNGEQFF
>TRBV29-1
CSVEKPPSGKSNEQFF
>TRBV27
CASRPTSGPYNEQFF
>TRBV28
CASKVGEEETQYF
>TRBV5-1
CASSLDVDGTGFVEKDNEQFF
>TRBV5-1
CASSYGSSYEQYF
>TRBV16
CASSSGLGKDTQYF
>TRBV27
CASSSSGGEDYGYTF
>TRBV28
CASSLAGETDTQYF
>TRBV7-6
CASSPLGLVASSDRGRDGYTF
>TRBV13
CASSLGWVETQYF
>TRBV14
CASSRGSGSYEQYF
>TRBV7-9
CASSRLADNEQFF
>TRBV19
CASRDLMNTEAFF
>TRBV7-8
CASSLNSQPYGYTF
>TRBV7-6
CASSLEIAGGTDTQYF
>TRBV28
CASSPPSGSGIEQETQYF
>TRBV25-1
CASSVMEYNEQFF
>TRBV5-8
CASSWTTNYEQYF
>TRBV11-2
CASSLGQGSWYEQYF
>TRBV5-1
CASSLGRLNEQFF
>TRBV27
CASSYRDRGADTQYF
>TRBV9
CASSVSGSVVNEQFF